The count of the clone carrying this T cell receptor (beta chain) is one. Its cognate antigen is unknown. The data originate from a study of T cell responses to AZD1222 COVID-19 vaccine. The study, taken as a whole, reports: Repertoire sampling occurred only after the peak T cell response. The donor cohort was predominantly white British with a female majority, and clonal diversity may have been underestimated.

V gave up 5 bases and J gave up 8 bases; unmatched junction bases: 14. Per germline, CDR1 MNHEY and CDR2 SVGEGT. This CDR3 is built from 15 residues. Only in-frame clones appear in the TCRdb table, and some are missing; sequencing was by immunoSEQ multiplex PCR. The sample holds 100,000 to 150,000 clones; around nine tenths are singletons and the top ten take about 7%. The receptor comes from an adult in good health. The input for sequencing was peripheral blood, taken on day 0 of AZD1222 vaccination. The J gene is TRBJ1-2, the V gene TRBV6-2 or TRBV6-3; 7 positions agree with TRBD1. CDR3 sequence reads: CASSQRQGSFRGYTF. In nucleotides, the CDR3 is TGTGCCAGCAGTCAACGACAGGGAAGTTTTCGAGGCTACACCTTC.